These 29 T cell receptor beta chains share one sample of origin, sequenced in a study of T-cell memory formation after mild COVID-19. TCRdb redid the calling of the 5' RACE reads with MiXCR, one entry per CDR3 protein. The table shows 450,000 or so distinct CDR3 sequences, with nearly 25% occurring only once. What was sequenced was PBMCs or a T cell subset sorted from them (not recorded which). The source of these receptors is an adult woman who had mild COVID-19 (a few samples of this study predate the infection). Cell type and time point are not known.

The chain has TRBV7-9 and TRBJ2-3; D not certain. The CDR3 totals 12 residues. Deletions cut 8 bases from V and 0 bases from J, with 6 bases between. Germline V gene data show CDR1 as SEHNR and CDR2 as FQNEAQ (reference sequence). The CDR3 sequence is CASGVSTDTQYF. Written as DNA, the CDR3 is TGTGCCAGCGGGGTTAGCACAGATACGCAGTATTTT.

The chain carries TRBV23-1 and TRBJ2-7, with TRBD2 identical over 9 bases. TRBV23-1 is noted as an ORF with a role that remains uncertain. This CDR3 has 16 residues. With V trimmed by 1 base and J by 2 bases, 6 bases remained unmatched. Here the CDR3 reads CASSQLSAGGTYEQYF. The CDR3 nucleotides are TGCGCCAGCAGTCAATTGAGTGCGGGGGGGACCTACGAGCAGTACTTC.

Comment on this clonotype: The junction shows a germline mismatch at one end, possibly a read error. This chain connects TRBV2 to TRBJ1-5; D is ambiguous. CDR1 and CDR2 (germline): SNHLY, FYNNEI. The CDR3 has 12 residues. The CDR3 region is CASSEGPDPINF. As DNA, the CDR3 is TGTGCCAGCAGTGAGGGCCCGGACCCGATTAATTTT.

This clonotype was seen a few times. This chain uses TRBV12-3 or TRBV12-4 with TRBJ1-3; D not resolved. The V and J ends lost 6 bases and 0 bases respectively, with 15 bases between them. This CDR3 region has 16 residues. In nucleotides, the CDR3 is TGTGCCAGCAGAAAGCTAACAACTATCTCTGGAAACACCATATATTTT. Its translation is CASRKLTTISGNTIYF.

The chain recombines TRBV4-1 with TRBJ1-1; the D is unclear. CDR1 is MGHRA, CDR2 YSYEKL, per germline. With 1 base removed from V and 4 bases from J, the gap between germline ends came to 10 bases. The CDR3 is 14 amino acids. The CDR3 loop is CASSQGRSSTEAFF. CDR3 bases: TGCGCCAGCAGCCAAGGGAGATCGAGCACTGAAGCTTTCTTT.

This clonotype has more than one count but fewer than ten. The chain joins TRBV6-2 or TRBV6-3 to TRBJ2-7, with D possibly being TRBD2 (5 bases). This CDR3 has 12 amino acids. Germline CDR1 is MNHEY and CDR2 is SVGEGT. V lost 8 bases to trimming and J lost 1 base, with 9 bases between them. CDR3 loop: CASGRGSYEQYF. The CDR3 DNA sequence: TGTGCCAGCGGTCGGGGATCCTACGAGCAGTACTTC.

This clonotype was seen repeatedly, ten times or more. This chain uses TRBV5-1 with TRBJ2-7; D is perhaps TRBD1 (6 bases). The CDR3 sequence is 14 residues long. Germline-derived CDR1 and CDR2 are SGHRS and YFSETQ. Between the trimmed V and J ends, which lost 4 bases and 5 bases, there was a span of 16 bases. The CDR3 sequence: CASSPRTVSDEQYF. The CDR3 region has the DNA TGCGCCAGCAGCCCTAGGACAGTGAGCGACGAGCAGTACTTC.

The chain uses TRBV12-3 or TRBV12-4 and TRBJ1-2, with D tentatively TRBD1 (5 bases). V lost 6 bases, J lost 6 bases, and 17 bases lay in between. CDR3 size: 14 residues. DNA for the CDR3: TGTGCCAGCAGCCGTGGGGCTATTGGGCATGGCTACACCTTC. Protein sequence: CASSRGAIGHGYTF.

This clonotype appeared a few times. CDR3 DNA: TGTGCCAGCAGCTTAGACGGACAGGGGCCCTTCACAGATACGCAGTATTTT. This codes for CASSLDGQGPFTDTQYF. The V and J genes are TRBV7-9 and TRBJ2-3; 9 bases are shared with TRBD1. The CDR3 length is 17 residues. V shed 1 base, J shed 2 bases, and the junction held 7 bases outside the gene matches. Germline loops: CDR1 SEHNR, CDR2 FQNEAQ (reference sequence).

The table lists this clonotype with a few counts. The V gene is TRBV6-5, the J gene TRBJ2-3; D is undetermined. Germline CDR1 MNHEY, CDR2 SVGAGI. The germline V and J ends were trimmed by 5 bases and 0 bases, with 15 bases remaining between them. This CDR3 has 16 residues. The CDR3 loop is CASSAWWGTSTDTQYF. In DNA, the CDR3 is TGTGCCAGCAGTGCGTGGTGGGGAACTAGCACAGATACGCAGTATTTT.

The chain combines TRBV29-1 with TRBJ2-3; no reliable D call. Germline CDR1 is SQVTM and CDR2 is ANQGSEA. The CDR3 spans 10 residues. V was trimmed by 4 bases and J by 7 bases, leaving 6 bases between them. The CDR3 protein is CSVAPNTQYF. The CDR3 DNA follows: TGCAGCGTTGCCCCCAATACGCAGTATTTT.

This clonotype was detected only a few times. The rearrangement uses TRBV5-1 and TRBJ2-1; the match to TRBD2 covers 13 bases. Germline trimming cut 2 bases from V and 9 bases from J; bases unmatched to any gene: 5. The CDR3 is 15 amino acids. Germline assignment: CDR1 SGHRS and CDR2 YFSETQ. The CDR3 loop is CASSFGTSGISEQFF. The CDR3 coding sequence is TGCGCCAGCAGCTTCGGGACTAGCGGGATATCTGAGCAGTTCTTC.

The rearrangement joins TRBV27 to TRBJ2-7, with 9 bases that match TRBD1. Germline CDR1 and CDR2: MNHEY and SMNVEV (reference sequence). The CDR3 has 17 amino acids. Unmatched junction bases numbered 14, after V lost 4 bases and J lost 4 bases. The CDR3 loop reads CASSSTPGTGSPYEQYF. CDR3 DNA: TGTGCCAGCAGTTCGACCCCCGGGACAGGGTCTCCATACGAGCAGTACTTC.

This clonotype was observed a few times. CDR3 sequence: CASSQEGLSNEQFF. CDR3 DNA: TGCGCCAGCAGCCAAGAGGGTCTAAGCAATGAGCAGTTCTTC. This chain links TRBV4-3 with TRBJ2-1; no clear D. The CDR3 runs 14 residues. Germline CDR1 is LGHNA and CDR2 is YSLEER. Trimming stripped 0 bases from V and 6 bases from J, with 9 bases between.

V is TRBV20-1 and J is TRBJ1-4; a weak D match, TRBD1 (5 bases). The germline V and J ends were trimmed by 0 bases and 3 bases, with 11 bases remaining between them. This CDR3 region has 15 residues. Germline V gene lookup returns CDR1 DFQATT and CDR2 SNEGSKA (reference sequence). CDR3 DNA sequence: TGCAGTGCTAGAGATGGGGGGTTCGCTAATGAAAAACTGTTTTTT. This encodes CSARDGGFANEKLFF.

In this sample, this clonotype turned up a few times. The CDR3 DNA sequence: TGTGCCAGCAGCTCCTTCCCGAGACTAGCGGGAAACCAAGAGACCCAGTACTTC. Its translation is CASSSFPRLAGNQETQYF. The J gene is TRBJ2-5, the V gene TRBV7-3; 11 bases align to TRBD2. This CDR3 is 18 amino acids long. J was trimmed by 0 bases and V by 4 bases; bases with no gene match: 10. CDR1 SGHTA and CDR2 FQGTGA come from the germline V gene.

The chain carries TRBV19 and TRBJ1-2, with D possibly TRBD1 on 6 matching bases. V was pared by 3 bases and J by 5 bases, with 22 bases between. Germline values: CDR1 LNHDA, CDR2 SQIVND (reference sequence). This CDR3 is built from 17 residues. CDR3 residues: CASSILGRTDFLYGYTF. For the CDR3, the DNA is TGTGCCAGTAGTATCCTCGGGCGGACAGACTTCCTTTATGGCTACACCTTC. Based on the CDR3 plus reference TRBV19 and TRBJ1-2, the full variable domain is DGGITQSPKYLFRKEGQNVTLSCEQNLNHDAMYWYRQDPGQGLRLIYYSQIVNDFQKGDIAEGYSVSREKKESFPLTVTSAQKNPTAFYLCASSILGRTDFLYGYTFGSGTRLTVV.

The sample holds a few counts of this clonotype. This sequence joins TRBV6-6 and TRBJ2-7, with 8 bases fitting TRBD2. The CDR3 is 15 residues long. The junction had 1 base not matched to a gene; V was cut back by 0 bases and J by 0 bases. CDR1 MNHNY and CDR2 SVGAGI come from the germline V gene (reference sequence). CDR3 loop: CASSYSAGGSYEQYF. Written as DNA, the CDR3 is TGTGCCAGCAGTTACTCGGCGGGGGGCTCCTACGAGCAGTACTTC.

This chain links TRBV7-2 with TRBJ2-2, with D unresolved. V lost 6 bases, J lost 1 base, and 15 bases lay in between. The CDR3 has 16 amino acids. Germline V CDR1 and CDR2: SGHTA, FQGNSA. As DNA, the CDR3 is TGTGCCAGCAGGTCCTTAGGGCAACTGAACACCGGGGAGCTGTTTTTT. Its protein product is CASRSLGQLNTGELFF.

The gene calls are TRBV5-1 and TRBJ1-1; D is uncertain. V lost 1 base to trimming and J lost 1 base, with 11 bases between them. Germline-derived CDR1 and CDR2 are SGHRS and YFSETQ. The CDR3 contains 15 residues. The CDR3 DNA sequence: TGCGCCAGCAGCTTGTTGTCAGAAGAGAACACTGAAGCTTTCTTT. Translating gives CASSLLSEENTEAFF.

Note on this clonotype: A read error may be the cause here, since a much bigger clone is one base away. V usage is TRBV6-5 and J usage is TRBJ2-7; unclear D gene. Trimming pared 5 bases from V and 2 bases from J, leaving 4 bases between. CDR1 and CDR2 (germline): MNHEY, SVGAGI. This CDR3 is 11 amino acids long. The CDR3 sequence: CASSDAYEQYF. CDR3 DNA: TGTGCCAGCAGTGACGCCTACGAGCAGTACTTC.

V gene TRBV5-6 combines with J gene TRBJ2-2; TRBD2 agrees at 10 bases. CDR1 SGHDT and CDR2 YYEEEE come from the germline V gene. The CDR3 spans 16 residues. The junction had 5 bases not matched to a gene; V was cut back by 2 bases and J by 4 bases. Written as DNA, the CDR3 is TGTGCCAGCAGCTTTCTTAGCGGGAGGTCCACCGGGGAGCTGTTTTTT. Amino acid sequence: CASSFLSGRSTGELFF.

The gene calls are TRBV5-5 and TRBJ2-7; TRBD2 matches 8 bases. CDR3 size: 14 residues. Germline lookup yields CDR1 SGHKS and CDR2 YYEKEE (reference sequence). Trimming took 2 bases from V and 5 from J; bases not matched to a gene: 6. The CDR3 bases are TGTGCCAGCAGCTTTGGTAGCGGGGACGACGAGCAGTACTTC. This codes for CASSFGSGDDEQYF.

This clonotype was counted only a few times. The chain carries TRBV4-1 and TRBJ2-1; D is unclear. The V and J ends lost 0 bases and 2 bases respectively, with 11 bases between them. CDR3 length: 16 residues. Germline CDR1 MGHRA, CDR2 YSYEKL. In DNA, the CDR3 is TGCGCCAGCAGCCAAGATGCACTCTCAGCCTACAATGAGCAGTTCTTC. It specifies CASSQDALSAYNEQFF.

Ten or more counts support this clonotype. The chain recombines TRBV29-1 with TRBJ2-7, with D perhaps TRBD2 (6 bases). The CDR3 spans 13 residues. V shed 3 bases and J shed 5 bases, with 14 bases lying between them. The germline gives CDR1 SQVTM, CDR2 ANQGSEA. The CDR3 protein is CSVDPEGGDEQYF. CDR3 in DNA: TGCAGCGTTGACCCGGAGGGTGGGGACGAGCAGTACTTC.

This clonotype was seen a few times. This chain links TRBV24-1 with TRBJ2-1; possibly TRBD1 or TRBD2 for D (5 bases each). V lost 4 bases and J lost 3, with 12 bases in between. Germline CDR1 and CDR2: KGHDR and SFDVKD. The CDR3 length is 15 residues. CDR3 residues: CATSENGGVYNEQFF. The CDR3 DNA sequence: TGTGCCACCAGTGAGAATGGGGGAGTCTACAATGAGCAGTTCTTC.

The chain is built from TRBV4-1 and TRBJ1-4; D not certain. The CDR3 has 16 residues. CDR1 is MGHRA, CDR2 YSYEKL, per germline. V dropped 1 base and J dropped 3 bases, with 12 bases sitting between them. In nucleotides, the CDR3 is TGCGCCAGCAGCCAAGTCTTGAACGGGGCTAATGAAAAACTGTTTTTT. This sequence encodes CASSQVLNGANEKLFF.

The V and J genes are TRBV7-9 and TRBJ1-4, with TRBD1 identical over 7 bases. Germline V gene lookup returns CDR1 SEHNR and CDR2 FQNEAQ (reference sequence). The trim removed 7 bases at V and 8 bases at J, leaving 10 bases unmatched. There are 14 residues in the CDR3. The chain's CDR3 is CASTRQGRGEKLFF. The CDR3 bases are TGTGCCAGCACCAGACAGGGAAGGGGAGAAAAACTGTTTTTT.

CDR3 nucleotide sequence: TGTGCCAGCAGCCCTGTAGGGGGTGGCACAGATACGCAGTATTTT. Translation: CASSPVGGGTDTQYF. The J gene is TRBJ2-3, the V gene TRBV7-3; possible D gene TRBD1, 6 bases. Trimming took off 5 bases at V and 1 base at J, with 13 bases between the two ends. This CDR3 has 15 amino acids. Germline CDR1 and CDR2: SGHTA and FQGTGA.